Listed below are T cell receptor beta chains from one sample, sequenced in a study of blood T cell repertoires in COVID-19. The assay was immunoSEQ multiplex PCR, and TCRdb's table has in-frame clones only and misses some. The table records tens of thousands of clones, roughly 90% of them present only once. The sequenced sample was peripheral blood. The source is a woman in her 70s with acute or convalescent COVID-19. The CDR3 runs from the conserved cysteine through the conserved F or W. Each record gives: CDR3 protein, CDR3 length, J gene, V gene, clone size. Size is stated for part of the rows, as once, few or many counts, or as a class when the clone is expanded.

CDR3 protein: CASSFGTGGDEQYF
CDR3 length: 14
J gene: TRBJ2-7
V gene: TRBV27
clone size: NA

CDR3 protein: CASSSGPHNEQFF
CDR3 length: 13
J gene: TRBJ2-1
V gene: TRBV18
clone size: few

CDR3 protein: CATSDSPGAGLAGGSSYNEQFF
CDR3 length: 22
J gene: TRBJ2-1
V gene: TRBV24-1
clone size: NA

CDR3 protein: CASSTAGTSAYNEQFF
CDR3 length: 16
J gene: TRBJ2-1
V gene: TRBV4-2
clone size: NA

CDR3 protein: CSVSVGGNTGELFF
CDR3 length: 14
J gene: TRBJ2-2
V gene: TRBV29-1
clone size: NA

CDR3 protein: CASSSPTVNYGYTF
CDR3 length: 14
J gene: TRBJ1-2
V gene: TRBV7-9
clone size: once

CDR3 protein: CASSGFAGQGGASNQPQHF
CDR3 length: 19
J gene: TRBJ1-5
V gene: TRBV28
clone size: NA

CDR3 protein: CASSWGTVSYNEQFF
CDR3 length: 15
J gene: TRBJ2-1
V gene: TRBV7-9
clone size: few

CDR3 protein: CAKKILSDTEAFF
CDR3 length: 13
J gene: TRBJ1-1
V gene: TRBV27
clone size: NA

CDR3 protein: CASSDLEGGLFQYF
CDR3 length: 14
J gene: TRBJ2-4
V gene: TRBV6-1
clone size: NA

CDR3 protein: CASSALAGGHNEQFF
CDR3 length: 15
J gene: TRBJ2-1
V gene: TRBV6-4
clone size: NA

CDR3 protein: CAWSKSRDFSTDTQYF
CDR3 length: 16
J gene: TRBJ2-3
V gene: TRBV30
clone size: NA

CDR3 protein: CASTISGVTDTQYF
CDR3 length: 14
J gene: TRBJ2-3
V gene: TRBV5-1
clone size: NA

CDR3 protein: CASSPGTPRSTDTQYF
CDR3 length: 16
J gene: TRBJ2-3
V gene: TRBV18
clone size: NA

CDR3 protein: CASSGGLAGGRSYNEQFF
CDR3 length: 18
J gene: TRBJ2-1
V gene: TRBV10-1
clone size: NA

CDR3 protein: CASSTGGSTEAFF
CDR3 length: 13
J gene: TRBJ1-1
V gene: TRBV12-3/TRBV12-4
clone size: NA

CDR3 protein: CASNQGNTGELFF
CDR3 length: 13
J gene: TRBJ2-2
V gene: TRBV5-1
clone size: NA

CDR3 protein: CASSLETGTTYEQYF
CDR3 length: 15
J gene: TRBJ2-7
V gene: TRBV11-2
clone size: NA

CDR3 protein: CASSLVSSQGTPYSNQPQHF
CDR3 length: 20
J gene: TRBJ1-5
V gene: TRBV5-5
clone size: NA

CDR3 protein: CASRDAGAGNQPQHF
CDR3 length: 15
J gene: TRBJ1-5
V gene: TRBV6-5
clone size: NA

CDR3 protein: CASSRATGAQETQYF
CDR3 length: 15
J gene: TRBJ2-5
V gene: TRBV5-1
clone size: NA

CDR3 protein: CASSLSKGGLGSSVGAFF
CDR3 length: 18
J gene: TRBJ1-1
V gene: TRBV5-1
clone size: NA

CDR3 protein: CASTRSGYSGNTIYF
CDR3 length: 15
J gene: TRBJ1-3
V gene: TRBV2
clone size: NA

CDR3 protein: CASSVGGSGSYEQYF
CDR3 length: 15
J gene: TRBJ2-7
V gene: TRBV9
clone size: NA

CDR3 protein: CAIKGAGETQYF
CDR3 length: 12
J gene: TRBJ2-5
V gene: TRBV10-3
clone size: once

CDR3 protein: CAWSVPGGPVDIQYF
CDR3 length: 15
J gene: TRBJ2-4
V gene: TRBV30
clone size: NA

CDR3 protein: CASSPPGVGNEQFF
CDR3 length: 14
J gene: TRBJ2-1
V gene: TRBV18
clone size: NA

CDR3 protein: CAWSGGHSGNTIYF
CDR3 length: 14
J gene: TRBJ1-3
V gene: TRBV30
clone size: NA

CDR3 protein: CASSYGRGNSPLHF
CDR3 length: 14
J gene: TRBJ1-6
V gene: TRBV6-5
clone size: NA

CDR3 protein: CASRRGQGASYEQYF
CDR3 length: 15
J gene: TRBJ2-7
V gene: TRBV3-1/TRBV3-2
clone size: NA

CDR3 protein: CASSFLQGTDTQYF
CDR3 length: 14
J gene: TRBJ2-3
V gene: TRBV28
clone size: NA